The 4 T cell receptor beta chains below were found in one sample sequenced in a study of T-cell reconstitution after alpha-beta-depleted transplantation in children. TCRbeta library construction was performed incorporating unique molecular identifiers. TCRdb re-called the PCR reads through MiXCR, storing one row per CDR3 protein. This table has roughly 310,000 distinct CDR3 sequences, approximately 20% appearing once. The specimen comprised PBMCs, mostly from graft donor cells, sampled 180 days after TCRalphabeta/CD19-depleted stem cell transplant. These receptors all come from a male patient younger than 18 who had a stem cell transplant for acute lymphoblastic leukemia, so the T cells may come from the graft donor.

The CDR3 loop reads CSARSVGSSYEQYF. In DNA, the CDR3 is TGCAGTGCTAGATCTGTCGGGAGCTCCTACGAGCAGTACTTC. The chain employs TRBV20-1 and TRBJ2-7; a possible D gene is TRBD2 (6 bases). Trimming took 2 bases from V and 0 from J, leaving 11 bases between them. There are 14 residues in the CDR3. In germline, CDR1 is DFQATT, CDR2 SNEGSKA (reference sequence).

This clonotype was found a few times. This chain joins TRBV11-1 and TRBJ2-2; 8 nucleotides match TRBD2. CDR1 and CDR2 from the germline V gene are SGHAT and FQDESV (reference sequence). V gave up 8 bases and J gave up 0 bases; unmatched junction bases: 5. This CDR3 comprises 15 residues. This chain's CDR3 is CASVASGPNTGELFF. CDR3 sequence (DNA): TGTGCCAGCGTAGCTAGCGGGCCGAACACCGGGGAGCTGTTTTTT.

This chain uses TRBV29-1 with TRBJ2-4; D perhaps matches TRBD2 (6 bases). Trimming shortened V by 4 bases and J by 3 bases, and 16 bases separated the two germline ends. Germline loops: CDR1 SQVTM, CDR2 ANQGSEA. CDR3 length: 15 amino acids. The CDR3 loop is CSVAAREFGKNIQYF. In DNA, the CDR3 is TGCAGCGTTGCAGCCCGGGAGTTTGGCAAAAACATTCAGTACTTC.

The V call is TRBV10-3, the J call TRBJ2-5; 7 positions match TRBD1. This CDR3 has 15 amino acids. J gave up 3 bases and V 4 bases, and 8 bases lay outside the gene matches. Germline CDR1 ENHRY, CDR2 SYGVKD. The CDR3 DNA is TGTGCCATCAGTGCGACAGGGAGTAAGGAAGAGACCCAGTACTTC. Residues: CAISATGSKEETQYF.